Following are 23 T cell receptor beta chains from one sample sequenced in a study of T-cell reconstitution after alpha-beta-depleted transplantation in children. As it was prepared, the TCRbeta library received unique molecular identifiers. TCRdb processed the PCR reads anew with MiXCR; each CDR3 protein has one entry. The sample yields 200,000 to 250,000 distinct CDR3 sequences, approximately 11% seen once. The material was PBMCs, obtained before TCRalphabeta/CD19-depleted stem cell transplant. These receptors were taken from a child in the first two years of life with acute myeloid leukemia, due to receive a stem cell transplant.

This clonotype was seen a single time. This sequence may be a read error, since a much larger clone differs from it by one base. V usage is TRBV29-1 and J usage is TRBJ1-5; the D is unclear. The DNA matches TRBJ2-3 better at its end, which makes the J call doubtful. This CDR3 is 13 amino acids long. Germline V gives CDR1 SQVTM, CDR2 ANQGSEA. The CDR3 loop reads CSVRSDNSQPQYF. In DNA, the CDR3 is TGCAGCGTGCGTTCGGATAATAGTCAGCCCCAGTATTTT.

Many counts were recorded for this clonotype. The chain carries TRBV24-1 and TRBJ1-2, with 10 positions matching TRBD1. The CDR3 sequence is 15 residues long. Germline CDR1 KGHDR, CDR2 SFDVKD. Trimming cost V 3 bases and J 7 bases; bases outside gene matches: 7. CDR3 sequence reads: CATSDGQGEQGGYTF. In DNA, the CDR3 is TGTGCCACCAGTGATGGACAGGGGGAGCAAGGTGGCTACACCTTC.

This clonotype showed up many times. The V and J genes are TRBV20-1 and TRBJ1-5; D is perhaps TRBD1 (6 bases). The germline V gene has CDR1 DFQATT and CDR2 SNEGSKA (reference sequence). This CDR3 contains 15 residues. The V gene lost 2 bases and the J gene lost 0 bases, with 11 bases spanning the gap. The chain's CDR3 is CSARQGFYSNQPQHF. The CDR3 DNA reads TGCAGTGCTAGACAGGGGTTTTATAGCAATCAGCCCCAGCATTTT.

This clonotype has ten or more counts. The chain joins TRBV20-1 to TRBJ1-6, with TRBD1 as a possible D gene (5 bases). CDR1 is DFQATT, CDR2 SNEGSKA, per germline (reference sequence). The CDR3 is 12 residues long. With 1 base removed from V and 7 bases from J, the gap between germline ends came to 5 bases. CDR3 region: CSARGQNSPLHF. In DNA, the CDR3 is TGCAGTGCTAGAGGACAGAATTCACCCCTCCACTTT.

The table lists this clonotype with many counts. This chain uses TRBV10-3 with TRBJ1-4; a weak D match, TRBD1 (6 bases). Germline lookup yields CDR1 ENHRY and CDR2 SYGVKD. The CDR3 totals 16 residues. Trimming cost V 3 bases and J 3 bases, with 14 bases left between them. CDR3 nucleotides: TGTGCCATCAGTGACCCCCGGGAGGGGGCTAATGAAAAACTGTTTTTT. Its translation is CAISDPREGANEKLFF.

In its sample, this clonotype was seen once. V gene TRBV27 combines with J gene TRBJ2-1, with D unresolved. The germline V and J ends were trimmed by 3 bases and 6 bases, with 12 bases remaining between them. Germline V lookup: CDR1 MNHEY, CDR2 SMNVEV (reference sequence). This CDR3 has 14 amino acids. The CDR3 region is CASSLWGKVNEQFF. The CDR3 coding sequence is TGTGCCAGCAGTTTGTGGGGAAAGGTCAATGAGCAGTTCTTC.

This clonotype was recorded many times. The CDR3 sequence: CASSLAVQGQGADEQYF. DNA of the CDR3: TGTGCCAGCAGCTTAGCGGTTCAGGGACAGGGGGCCGACGAGCAGTACTTC. The rearrangement links TRBV7-2 to TRBJ2-7, with 12 bases that match TRBD1. The CDR3 has 17 residues. Germline CDR1 reads SGHTA; CDR2 reads FQGNSA. With V trimmed by 0 bases and J by 5 bases, 8 bases remained unmatched. Full variable domain (rest looked up from reference TRBV7-2 and TRBJ2-7): GAGVSQSPSNKVTEKGKDVELRCDPISGHTALYWYRQSLGQGLEFLIYFQGNSAPDKSGLPSDRFSAERTGGSVSTLTIQRTQQEDSAVYLCASSLAVQGQGADEQYFGPGTRLTVT.

The rearrangement joins TRBV6-6 to TRBJ1-1, with 7 bases fitting TRBD1. The germline V gene encodes CDR1 MNHNY and CDR2 SVGAGI (reference sequence). V lost 7 bases and J lost 4; bases outside the gene matches: 3. This CDR3 has 12 residues. The CDR3 here is CASTDRVTEAFF. CDR3 nucleotide sequence: TGTGCCAGCACTGACAGGGTCACTGAAGCTTTCTTT.

The sample holds a few counts of this clonotype. V usage is TRBV5-1 and J usage is TRBJ2-5, with 10 bases that match TRBD2. Germline lookup yields CDR1 SGHRS and CDR2 YFSETQ. V lost 2 bases to trimming and J lost 0 bases; unmatched junction nucleotides: 4. The CDR3 is 16 amino acids. CDR3 loop: CASSFGTSVYQETQYF. As DNA, the CDR3 is TGCGCCAGCAGCTTCGGGACTAGCGTGTACCAAGAGACCCAGTACTTC. The complete variable domain, with remaining parts taken from reference TRBV5-1 and TRBJ2-5, reads KAGVTQTPRYLIKTRGQQVTLSCSPISGHRSVSWYQQTPGQGLQFLFEYFSETQRNKGNFPGRFSGRQFSNSRSEMNVSTLELGDSALYLCASSFGTSVYQETQYFGPGTRLLVL.

This clonotype showed up many times. The chain employs TRBV20-1 and TRBJ1-5, with D possibly matching TRBD1 (5 bases). Germline V lookup: CDR1 DFQATT, CDR2 SNEGSKA (reference sequence). This CDR3 contains 15 residues. V dropped 3 bases and J dropped 3 bases, with 15 bases sitting between them. CDR3 protein: CSASKREGINQPQHF. CDR3 coding DNA: TGCAGTGCTAGTAAGAGGGAGGGGATCAATCAGCCCCAGCATTTT.

This clonotype was detected many times. This chain joins TRBV7-6 and TRBJ2-7; TRBD2 matches at 10 bases. The CDR3 consists of 14 residues. Germline CDR1 is SGHVS and CDR2 is FNYEAQ. Trimming cost V 8 bases and J 3 bases; bases outside gene matches: 7. The CDR3 nucleotides are TGTGCCAGCGGAAGCGGGAGGGTAGACTACGAGCAGTACTTC. Translated: CASGSGRVDYEQYF. Filled out from reference TRBV7-6 and TRBJ2-7, the complete variable domain reads GAGVSQSPRYKVTKRGQDVALRCDPISGHVSLYWYRQALGQGPEFLTYFNYEAQQDKSGLPNDRFSAERPEGSISTLTIQRTEQRDSAMYRCASGSGRVDYEQYFGPGTRLTVT.

In this sample, this clonotype turned up a few times. This chain connects TRBV20-1 to TRBJ2-1, with 14 bases fitting TRBD2. The V and J ends lost 6 bases and 7 bases, in that order; junction bases with no gene match: 2. This CDR3 contains 13 residues. CDR1 and CDR2 (germline): DFQATT, SNEGSKA (reference sequence). The CDR3 loop is CSARLAGGNEQFF. CDR3 bases: TGCAGTGCGCGACTAGCGGGGGGGAATGAGCAGTTCTTC.

The J gene is TRBJ2-6, the V gene TRBV7-2; D is ambiguous. Trimming took 5 bases from V and 2 from J, leaving 4 bases between them. In germline, CDR1 is SGHTA, CDR2 FQGNSA. The CDR3 is 13 residues long. CDR3 bases: TGTGCCAGCAGCCGCCCTGGGGCCAACGTCCTGACTTTC. Amino acids: CASSRPGANVLTF.

This clonotype was seen many times. The chain links TRBV7-8 to TRBJ2-7; no clear D gene. The CDR3 has 14 amino acids. V lost 2 bases, J lost 6 bases, and 14 bases lay in between. CDR1 is SGHVS and CDR2 is FQNEAQ in the germline V gene. Here the CDR3 reads CASSLIGPSTEQYF. The CDR3 coding sequence is TGTGCCAGCAGCTTAATCGGCCCTTCTACCGAGCAGTACTTC.

The rearrangement uses TRBV29-1 and TRBJ2-7; no reliable D call. Germline values: CDR1 SQVTM, CDR2 ANQGSEA. The CDR3 is made up of 12 amino acids. V lost 4 bases to trimming and J lost 0 bases, with 7 bases between them. CDR3 in amino acids: CSVGRASYEQYF. DNA of the CDR3: TGCAGCGTTGGACGGGCCTCCTACGAGCAGTACTTC.

The sample holds many counts of this clonotype. The chain links TRBV6-5 to TRBJ1-2; D gene ambiguous. Between the trimmed V and J ends, which lost 4 bases and 4 bases, there was a span of 13 bases. The germline V gene has CDR1 MNHEY and CDR2 SVGAGI. This CDR3 has 14 amino acids. The CDR3 DNA follows: TGTGCCAGCAGTTTAGGGCGTCTAGGCTATGGCTACACCTTC. Protein: CASSLGRLGYGYTF.

This sequence joins TRBV12-3 or TRBV12-4 and TRBJ1-1; 8 bases fit TRBD1. The CDR3 length is 14 residues. V shed 5 bases, J shed 4 bases, and the junction held 6 bases outside the gene matches. CDR3 residues: CASSPQGARTEAFF. For the CDR3, the DNA is TGTGCCAGCAGTCCTCAGGGGGCGCGCACTGAAGCTTTCTTT.

Ten or more counts support this clonotype. J is TRBJ2-7 and V is TRBV29-1; the D gene is possibly TRBD2 (7 bases). Germline CDR1 and CDR2: SQVTM and ANQGSEA. The V and J ends lost 5 bases and 5 bases respectively, with 25 bases between them. The CDR3 is 16 amino acids. CDR3 sequence reads: CSVRGASLFTSNEQYF. In nucleotides, the CDR3 is TGCAGCGTTCGGGGGGCGAGTTTATTTACGAGCAACGAGCAGTACTTC.

This clonotype has at least ten counts. The rearrangement uses TRBV5-5 and TRBJ1-6; perhaps TRBD1 as D (6 bases). The CDR3 extends over 14 amino acids. Trimming cost V 4 bases and J 7 bases, with 12 bases left between them. Germline values: CDR1 SGHKS, CDR2 YYEKEE (reference sequence). CDR3 loop: CASSRGLENSPLHF. Written as DNA, the CDR3 is TGTGCCAGCAGCAGGGGGTTGGAGAATTCACCCCTCCACTTT.

V is TRBV7-2 and J is TRBJ2-1, with D maybe TRBD2 (6 bases). The CDR3 totals 12 residues. The germline V and J ends were trimmed by 0 bases and 14 bases, with 11 bases remaining between them. Germline loops: CDR1 SGHTA, CDR2 FQGNSA. CDR3 protein: CASSLARGRKFF. The CDR3 DNA is TGTGCCAGCAGCTTAGCGCGGGGTAGGAAGTTCTTC.

This clonotype was seen only a few times. The chain joins TRBV5-5 to TRBJ2-7, with 9 bases matching TRBD1. V shed 1 base and J 7 bases; nucleotides not matched to a gene: 6. CDR1 SGHKS and CDR2 YYEKEE come from the germline V gene (reference sequence). The CDR3 length is 14 residues. CDR3 nucleotides: TGTGCCAGCAGCTTGAGACAGGGGGTTGGGGAGCAGTACTTC. Protein product: CASSLRQGVGEQYF.

This clonotype has only a few counts. The chain combines TRBV10-1 with TRBJ2-3; 10 positions match TRBD2. Trimming took 6 bases from V and 1 from J; bases not matched to a gene: 1. The CDR3 spans 14 residues. Germline V gives CDR1 WNHNN, CDR2 SYGVQD (reference sequence). This CDR3 reads CASSTSGGTDTQYF. CDR3 coding DNA: TGCGCCAGCAGCACTAGCGGGGGCACAGATACGCAGTATTTT.

The table lists this clonotype with many counts. The rearrangement links TRBV7-2 to TRBJ2-7, with 10 bases that match TRBD1. Germline CDR1 SGHTA, CDR2 FQGNSA. Trimming at V came to 11 bases and at J to 5 bases, leaving 12 bases not matched to a gene. The CDR3 totals 14 residues. CDR3 coding DNA: TGTGCCTCCGGGGACAGGGGCTTATTGGACGAGCAGTACTTC. This encodes CASGDRGLLDEQYF.